The entry below gives a single TCR beta chain sequence along with its context. What this receptor recognizes is not known. No base qualities exist here, and no much larger clone lies one base off it. The sample comes from a study of long-term antiretroviral therapy in people with HIV (dated by TCRdb to the early 2020s). Broadly, across the study: The earliest samples were collected approximately a decade before the 2015 WHO recommendation for immediate ART, a period when ART was typically delayed until CD4 counts fell. A retrospective serial study tested whether changes in peripheral blood TRB repertoire composition and diversity were associated with ART initiation and durable HIV suppression. A total of under 250 cryopreserved PBMC samples came from 30 adults with confirmed HIV infection and were collected serially over a mean of roughly six years (range 1-12). Among the 30 or so participants with HIV, approximately 10 were female. Test extractions of a monoclonal T-cell line alongside 33 polyclonal samples showed no cross-contamination during QIAcube processing.

The immunoSEQ hsTCRB v3.0 assay was used at survey level resolution for TRB variable region sequencing. The target sequencing depth for TRB was about 40,000-50,000 T-cell genomes per sample. Pooled TRB libraries were sequenced on an Illumina MiSeq with a v3 150-cycle kit. The study's own analysis went as follows. Analysis of repertoires was carried out in R inside a reproducible Nextflow workflow spanning QC, data transformation and analysis. LymphoSeq2, an R package for AIRR-Seq data exploration, was used to implement custom analyses. A few samples that produced fewer than 5000 total TRB sequences were removed, so some 190 HIV repertoires were analyzed. Among the 200 or so HIV repertoires that were kept, almost 60 were collected before ART initiation and under 150 were collected after ART initiation. Repertoires were downsampled to 5000 TRB nucleotide sequences, and summary statistics were averaged over 100 downsampling iterations. The analysis kept only TRB sequences whose CDR3 regions were at least seven amino acids long. Two measures captured diversity: a Shannon entropy-derived clonality score and the Gini coefficient. In the repertoire networks, any two of the top 5000 CDR3 amino acid sequences were connected whenever the two sequences differed by an edit distance of one. For TRB CDR3 amino acid sequences, GLIPH2 was used to predict antigen specificity groups and MHC restriction. To flag known associations with CMV, EBV, HIV or tissue antigens, CDR3 amino acid sequences were compared against VDJdb and McPAS-TCR. Pre-ART, post-ART and control groups were compared with Wilcoxon signed-rank tests and Holm-Bonferroni correction. TCRdb carries this immuneACCESS record with in-frame sequences only. Its versions omit some clonotypes, under half of them owing to an unresolved V gene in the studies checked, with the rest unexplained. V and J calls and clone size are those listed in that table; D and trimming were worked out from the DNA. Within this sample are tens of thousands of clones, with about 80% of them counted one time only. The ten largest clones add up to over 3.5% of the sample.

To be included, a participant needed at least one PBMC sample from before ART initiation plus at least two post-ART samples. Treatment was received in the United States of America by all participants with HIV. Cryopreserved samples of about 0.95-11 million PBMC were thawed and washed before DNA extraction. At the time of the earliest PBMC sample, participants with HIV were aged between roughly 20 and 55 years. Each participant contributed PBMC samples from 1-4 timepoints before ART initiation and 2-8 timepoints after ART initiation, with a median of 7 samples. Serial HIV viral load, CD4+ T-cell count, ART history and demographic data were obtained for every participant. Using a Qiagen kit on a QIAcube, genomic DNA was extracted from unsorted PBMC, with samples processed in batches of 12. The junction shows trimming of 6 bases on V and 0 bases on J, plus 12 bases between the germline ends. Inclusive of the bounding cysteine and phenylalanine, the CDR3 is 15 residues long. Only the CDR3 portion is preserved as DNA: 45 bases, with reading frame beginning at the first base. For CDR1 and CDR2, the germline V gene (reference sequence) lists LNHDA and SQIVND.

The paper as a whole reports these results and caveats: The samples were dated from about 2003 to 2018, and the ART regimens that were used may be less effective than current ART regimens. Because pre-ART samples had limited cell numbers, unsorted PBMC were profiled rather than sorted CD4+ and CD8+ T cells. Since PBMC availability was limited, sequencing covered only the TCR beta chain, with no alpha chain pairing. Expanded TRB clones identified before ART initiation dominated the repertoire across all time points, though the dominance fluctuated and decreased in many PLHIV after ART. Compared with controls, HIV repertoires had narrower CDR3 length ranges, and the network structure pointed to an antigen-experienced repertoire that shifted only slightly toward naive after ART. A significant increase in TRB diversity was found to be associated with ART initiation, although TRB diversity was observed to remain significantly below that of transplant donor controls even after long-term ART. No data were available on ART adherence, viral resistance or therapy changes, limiting inferences about post-ART repertoire changes.

The sequence is built from TRBV19 and TRBJ1-5; no D segment can be confidently identified. The clonotype comes from a man between 18 and 35 years old with HIV. This sample comprised unsorted PBMCs, obtained 0.5 years after starting antiretroviral therapy. The base sequence is TGTGCCAGTAGCCAACAGCCCTATAGCAATCAGCCCCAGCATTTT. The encoded protein is CASSQQPYSNQPQHF.